This TCR beta chain came from a study of T cell responses to AZD1222 COVID-19 vaccine. The repertoire was sequenced with immunoSEQ multiplex PCR; TCRdb's copy has only in-frame clones and lacks some. The table records about 130,000 clones, roughly 94% of them present only once. Germline CDR1 reads SEHNR; CDR2 reads FQNEAQ (reference sequence). The ends were cut back, 5 bases at V and 0 bases at J, with 8 bases in the middle. The CDR3 length is 14 residues. The study, taken as a whole, reports: Spike-spanning, vaccine-associated CD4 TCRs were dominant at 160-218 and 743-854. Regions left unmutated in variants are reportedly the target of nearly half of spike-specific TCRs. All repertoire sampling was performed exclusively after the peak T cell response.

Regarding this clone: Its antigen is not known.

The chain carries TRBV7-9 and TRBJ1-5, with a tentative D call TRBD1 (5 bases). The sequence derives from an adult in good health. The material sequenced was peripheral blood, taken on day 0 of AZD1222 vaccination. The CDR3 region is CASSDSYSNQPQHF. CDR3 bases: TGTGCCAGCAGCGACAGTTATAGCAATCAGCCCCAGCATTTT. Looking up the rest from reference TRBV7-9 and TRBJ1-5 gives the full variable domain: DTGVSQNPRHKITKRGQNVTFRCDPISEHNRLYWYRQTLGQGPEFLTYFQNEAQLEKSRLLSDRFSAERPKGSFSTLEIQRTEQGDSAMYLCASSDSYSNQPQHFGDGTRLSIL.